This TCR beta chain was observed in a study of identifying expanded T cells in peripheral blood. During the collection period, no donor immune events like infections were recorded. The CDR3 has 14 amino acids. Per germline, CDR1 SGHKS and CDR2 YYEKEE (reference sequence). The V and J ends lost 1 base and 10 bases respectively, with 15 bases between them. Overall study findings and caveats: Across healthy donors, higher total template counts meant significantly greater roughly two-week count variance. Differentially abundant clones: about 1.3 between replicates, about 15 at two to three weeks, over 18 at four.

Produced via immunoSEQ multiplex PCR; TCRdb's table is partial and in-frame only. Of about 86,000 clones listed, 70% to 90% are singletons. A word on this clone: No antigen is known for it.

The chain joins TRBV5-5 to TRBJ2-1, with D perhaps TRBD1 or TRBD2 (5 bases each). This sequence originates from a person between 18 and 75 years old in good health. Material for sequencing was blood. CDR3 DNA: TGTGCCAGCAGCTTGTTCTCCGGGGCCTTAGAGCAGTTCTTC. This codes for CASSLFSGALEQFF.